This is a list of T cell receptor beta chains from one sample in a study of OX40 agonist ivuxolimab in advanced cancers. Assay used: immunoSEQ multiplex PCR; TCRdb lists only in-frame clones, some missing. The table shows 40,000 to 50,000 clones, with approximately 86% occurring only once. Here the sequenced sample was CD4+ or CD8+ T cells sorted from blood, taken in a trial of the OX40 agonist ivuxolimab. These receptors were collected from an adult with an advanced solid tumor such as melanoma, head and neck, liver or kidney cancer. The CDR3 runs from the conserved cysteine through the conserved F or W. A D gene is named only where the DNA matches it firmly. Not all rows give a size; the values are once, few, many and, for expanded clones, a class.

>TRBV5-8|TRBD1|TRBJ2-7|-
TGTGCCAGCAGCTTGTGGGGACAGGGATTATCCTACGAGCAGTACTTC
CASSLWGQGLSYEQYF
>TRBV5-4|TRBD2|TRBJ2-1|many
TGTGCCAGCAGCTTCGCCGGGGGGTTGGGGAATGAGCAGTTCTTC
CASSFAGGLGNEQFF
>TRBV19|-|TRBJ2-7|-
TGTGCCAGTAGTATAGTATCGGGGACCGAGCAGTACTTC
CASSIVSGTEQYF
>TRBV27|-|TRBJ2-5|-
TGTGCCAGCAGTTTAATCTCCGGGGGCCGAGAGACCCAGTACTTC
CASSLISGGRETQYF
>TRBV1|-|TRBJ2-3|once
TGCACCAGCAGTCCGGCGCCCACGGGTAGTCCAGATACGCAGTATTTT
CTSSPAPTGSPDTQYF
>TRBV9|-|TRBJ2-1|-
TGTGCCAGCAGCGCCGTCGACACCAACAATGAGCAGTTCTTC
CASSAVDTNNEQFF
>TRBV27|-|TRBJ1-1|-
TGTGCCAGCAGTTGGGGACCCTCTTCCGGAGCTTTCTTT
CASSWGPSSGAFF
>TRBV7-6|TRBD2|TRBJ2-1|-
TGTGCCAGCAGCTTAGGGTTGCGGGAGGGCCGGAATGAGCAGTTCTTC
CASSLGLREGRNEQFF
>TRBV5-1|-|TRBJ1-1|-
TGCGCCAGCAGCCCCTGGGCGGACGTGAACACTGAAGCTTTCTTT
CASSPWADVNTEAFF
>TRBV15|-|TRBJ1-5|-
TGTGCCACCAGCAGGATACGGGGGTATCAGCCCCAGCATTTT
CATSRIRGYQPQHF
>TRBV28|TRBD1|TRBJ1-5|-
TGTGCCAGCAGTTTACCGGGGACAGGGGGGGGCAATCAGCCCCAGCATTTT
CASSLPGTGGGNQPQHF
>TRBV21-1|-|TRBJ1-2|once
TGTGCCAGCAGCAGGACAGCTATAACCTTC
CASSRTAITF
>TRBV10-3|TRBD1|TRBJ2-1|-
TGTGCCATCAGTACTGGACAGGGGGATGAGCAGTTCTTC
CAISTGQGDEQFF
>TRBV27|-|TRBJ1-5|-
TGTGCCAGCTCCCCCGTGGGTCCTCGGAATCAGCCCCAGCATTTT
CASSPVGPRNQPQHF
>TRBV7-9|TRBD1|TRBJ2-3|-
TGTGCCAGCAGCGACACAGGGGGACGGGCAGATACGCAGTATTTT
CASSDTGGRADTQYF
>TRBV19|TRBD1|TRBJ1-4|-
TGTGCCAGTAGTATGGGACAGGGAAGTGAAAAACTGTTTTTT
CASSMGQGSEKLFF
>TRBV27|-|TRBJ2-7|-
TGTGCCAGCAGTTTAACCCCCGGCAAGGGGTACGAGCAGTACTTC
CASSLTPGKGYEQYF
>TRBV7-6|TRBD1|TRBJ2-5|-
TGTGCCAGCAGCTTACGGACAGGGCGGGAGACCCAGTACTTC
CASSLRTGRETQYF
>TRBV28|-|TRBJ2-3|medium-sized
TGTGCCAGCTCCCACCTAGTCGGCTACACAGATACGCAGTATTTT
CASSHLVGYTDTQYF
>TRBV7-8|-|TRBJ2-5|-
TGTGCCAGCAGCTTAGTCGGGCGGGAGACCCAGTACTTC
CASSLVGRETQYF
>TRBV6-5|-|TRBJ2-1|-
TGTGCCAGCAGTTACTCGCAGGGAAATGAGCAGTTCTTC
CASSYSQGNEQFF
>TRBV10-2|TRBD2|TRBJ2-1|-
TGCGCCAGCAGTGATAGAGCGGGAGTCGGCCATGAGCAGTTCTTC
CASSDRAGVGHEQFF
>TRBV9|TRBD1|TRBJ1-4|-
TGTGCCAGCAGCGTAGCGTCAGGGGGCGGAACTAATGAAAAACTGTTTTTT
CASSVASGGGTNEKLFF
>TRBV9|-|TRBJ2-1|-
TGTGCCAGCAGCGTAGTGGGGGCTACCTACAATGAGCAGTTCTTC
CASSVVGATYNEQFF
>TRBV27|TRBD2|TRBJ2-5|once
TGTGCCAGCAGTTTGGGCGGGGGGGCTTCGGAGACCCAGTACTTC
CASSLGGGASETQYF
>TRBV29-1|-|TRBJ2-1|-
TGCAGCGTTGAAGGGGGCCAGGGGACTTACAATGAGCAGTTCTTC
CSVEGGQGTYNEQFF
>TRBV13|-|TRBJ2-3|-
TGTGCCAGCAGCTTAGGAGGGAGCTTCACAGATACGCAGTATTTT
CASSLGGSFTDTQYF
>TRBV25-1|-|TRBJ2-1|-
TGTGCCAGCACTCTTCGGGACTCCCCGCGCGATGAGCAGTTCTTC
CASTLRDSPRDEQFF
>TRBV5-4|-|TRBJ2-1|-
TGTGCCAGGGGGGACTGTAGGTTTTGTGAGCAGTTCTTC
CARGDCRFCEQFF